This T cell receptor delta chain was captured by sequencing in a study of γδ T cells in repeated Plasmodium falciparum infection. With CATT, TCRdb re-called clones from the multiplex PCR reads. The sample holds tens of thousands of delta-chain clones, around 1.7% seen once. Bulk repertoires came from Vgamma9/Vdelta2+ or Vdelta2-negative gammadelta T cells flow-sorted from PBMC. The germline CDR1 and CDR2 sequences are TSWWSYY and QGS. Trimming pared 4 bases from V and 3 bases from J, leaving 6 bases between. The CDR3 extends over 12 amino acids. This clone was counted at least ten times. The TCRdb record carries a much larger clone's protein, which differs from this DNA's translation at residue 5; a read error is the likely cause, and the protein listed here is the DNA translation. Other DNA sequences in this specimen translate into the identical CDR3.

The clonotype originates from a pool of human donors (malaria-infected and uninfected, not separated). The specimen was gamma-delta T cells from blood. The chain couples TRDV1 to TRDJ1, with D perhaps TRDD3 (6 bases). The CDR3, as DNA: TGTGCTCTTGGGGTGGGGGCCGATAAACTCATCTTT. It encodes CALGVGADKLIF.